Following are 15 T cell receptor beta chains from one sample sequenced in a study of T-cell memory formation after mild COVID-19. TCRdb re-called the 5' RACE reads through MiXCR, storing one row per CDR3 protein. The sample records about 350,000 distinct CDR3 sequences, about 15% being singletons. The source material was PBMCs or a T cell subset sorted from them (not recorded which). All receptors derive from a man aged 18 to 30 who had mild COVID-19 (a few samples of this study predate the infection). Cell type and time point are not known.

CDR3 DNA sequence: TGCAGTGCTAGATCCAGCGGGGGTGTGAAGGTCACAGATACGCAGTATTTT. It is translated as CSARSSGGVKVTDTQYF. The chain joins TRBV20-1 to TRBJ2-3; 8 bases are a match to TRBD2. The CDR3 runs 17 residues. In germline, CDR1 is DFQATT, CDR2 SNEGSKA (reference sequence). V dropped 2 bases and J dropped 2; count of bases not matched to a gene: 12.

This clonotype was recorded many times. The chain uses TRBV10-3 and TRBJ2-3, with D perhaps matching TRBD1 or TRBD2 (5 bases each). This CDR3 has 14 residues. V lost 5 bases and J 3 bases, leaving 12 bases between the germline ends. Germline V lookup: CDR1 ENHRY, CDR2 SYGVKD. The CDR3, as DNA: TGTGCCATCAGTTCCACGGGGCAGACAGATACGCAGTATTTT. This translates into CAISSTGQTDTQYF.

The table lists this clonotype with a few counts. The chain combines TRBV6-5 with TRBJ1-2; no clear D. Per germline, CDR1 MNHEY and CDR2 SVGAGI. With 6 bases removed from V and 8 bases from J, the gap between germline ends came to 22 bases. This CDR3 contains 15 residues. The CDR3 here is CASRLLLPPLGGYTF. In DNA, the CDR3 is TGTGCCAGCAGACTCTTACTCCCCCCCCTGGGGGGCTACACCTTC.

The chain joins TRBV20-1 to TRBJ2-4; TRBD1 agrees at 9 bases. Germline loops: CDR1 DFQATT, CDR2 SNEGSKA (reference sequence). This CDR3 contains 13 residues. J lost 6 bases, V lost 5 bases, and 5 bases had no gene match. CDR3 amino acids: CSAPGQGLNIQYF. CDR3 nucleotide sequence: TGCAGTGCTCCGGGACAGGGACTAAACATTCAGTACTTC.

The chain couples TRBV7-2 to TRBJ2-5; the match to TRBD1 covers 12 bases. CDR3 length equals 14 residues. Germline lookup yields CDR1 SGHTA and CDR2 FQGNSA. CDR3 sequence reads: CACSRDRGRETQYF. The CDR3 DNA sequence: TGTGCGTGCTCCAGGGACAGGGGGCGGGAGACCCAGTACTTC.

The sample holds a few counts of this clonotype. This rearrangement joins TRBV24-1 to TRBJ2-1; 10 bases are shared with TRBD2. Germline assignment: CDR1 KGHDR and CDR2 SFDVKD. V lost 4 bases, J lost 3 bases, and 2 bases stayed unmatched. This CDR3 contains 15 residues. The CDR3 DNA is TGTGCCACCAGTGAGCCTAGCGGGGGCTACAATGAGCAGTTCTTC. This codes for CATSEPSGGYNEQFF.

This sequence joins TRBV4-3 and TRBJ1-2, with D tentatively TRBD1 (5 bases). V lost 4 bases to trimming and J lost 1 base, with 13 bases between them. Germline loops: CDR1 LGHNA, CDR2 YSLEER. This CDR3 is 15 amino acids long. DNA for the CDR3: TGCGCCAGCAGCCCCGGGACGGGAAATAACTATGGCTACACCTTC. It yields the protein CASSPGTGNNYGYTF.

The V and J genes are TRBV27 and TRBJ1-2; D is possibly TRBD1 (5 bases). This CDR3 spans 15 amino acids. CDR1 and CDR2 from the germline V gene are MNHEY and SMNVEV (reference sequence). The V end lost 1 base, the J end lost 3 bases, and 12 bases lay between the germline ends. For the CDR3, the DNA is TGTGCCAGCAGTTTATTGGGGCGCCCAGACTATGGCTACACCTTC. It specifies CASSLLGRPDYGYTF.

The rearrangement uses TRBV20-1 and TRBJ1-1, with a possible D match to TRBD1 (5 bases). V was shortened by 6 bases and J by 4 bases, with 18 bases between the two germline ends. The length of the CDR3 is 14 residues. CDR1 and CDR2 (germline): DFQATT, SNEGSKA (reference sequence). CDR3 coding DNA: TGCAGTGCGCTGACCGGGACGGGGGGCACTGAAGCTTTCTTT. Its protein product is CSALTGTGGTEAFF.

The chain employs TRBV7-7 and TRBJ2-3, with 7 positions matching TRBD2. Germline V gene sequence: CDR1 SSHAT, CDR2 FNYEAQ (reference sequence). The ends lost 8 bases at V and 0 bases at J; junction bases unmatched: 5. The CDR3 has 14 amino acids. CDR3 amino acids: CASVQRGSTDTQYF. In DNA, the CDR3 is TGTGCCAGCGTACAGCGGGGCAGCACAGATACGCAGTATTTT.

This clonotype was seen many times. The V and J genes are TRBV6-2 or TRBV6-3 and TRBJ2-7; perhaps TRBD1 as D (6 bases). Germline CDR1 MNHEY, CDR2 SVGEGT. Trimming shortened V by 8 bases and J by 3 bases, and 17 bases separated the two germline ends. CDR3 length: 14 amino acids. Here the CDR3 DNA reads TGTGCCAGCTCCCGGACAGTAGAATTCTACGAGCAGTACGTC. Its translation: CASSRTVEFYEQYV.

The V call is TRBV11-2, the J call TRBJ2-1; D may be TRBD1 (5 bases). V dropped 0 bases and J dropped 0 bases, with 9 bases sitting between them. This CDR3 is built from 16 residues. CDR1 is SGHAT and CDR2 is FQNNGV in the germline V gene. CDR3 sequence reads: CASSLEGRSSYNEQFF. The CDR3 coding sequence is TGTGCCAGCAGCTTAGAGGGGCGGAGCTCCTACAATGAGCAGTTCTTC.

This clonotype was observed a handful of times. CDR3: CSARDKGRGDEKLFF. Written as DNA, the CDR3 is TGCAGTGCTAGAGATAAGGGCAGAGGAGATGAAAAACTGTTTTTT. The V and J genes are TRBV20-1 and TRBJ1-4, with D unresolved. Trimming left V 0 bases short and J 6 bases short, with 14 bases between. Germline V gene data show CDR1 as DFQATT and CDR2 as SNEGSKA (reference sequence). The CDR3 is 15 residues long.

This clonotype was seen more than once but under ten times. The CDR3 nucleotides read TGTGCCATCAGTGGTCATAGCTATGGCTACACCTTC. Encoded protein: CAISGHSYGYTF. The V call is TRBV10-3, the J call TRBJ1-2; D gene uncertain. V lost 4 bases and J lost 4, with 7 bases in between. CDR1 and CDR2 (germline): ENHRY, SYGVKD. This CDR3 has 12 residues.

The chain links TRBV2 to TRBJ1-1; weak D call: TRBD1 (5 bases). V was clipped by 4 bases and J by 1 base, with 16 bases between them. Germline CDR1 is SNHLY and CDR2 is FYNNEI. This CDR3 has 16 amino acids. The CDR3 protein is CASSVGRGARNTEAFF. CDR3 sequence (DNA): TGTGCCAGCAGTGTAGGACGAGGGGCGCGGAACACTGAAGCTTTCTTT.